This T cell receptor (beta chain) was sequenced in a study of memory B cells and T cells in multiple sclerosis (dated by TCRdb to about 2018). In terms of the full investigation: The study compared the TCR beta repertoires of autoproliferating peripheral T cells with those of brain lesion-infiltrating T cells in multiple sclerosis patients. TCR sequencing included a couple of multiple sclerosis patients for whom either brain lesions at autopsy or brain-infiltrating cells from biopsy were available. The paper's findings and limits, for the study overall: Clone-set sizes varied between compartments, which affected the numbers of shared clonotypes and made normalization necessary.

Note on this clone: The specificity of this receptor is unknown. No qualities accompany the bases; no much larger clone lies one base away.

Based on the germline V gene (reference sequence), the CDR1 and CDR2 sequences are SEHNR and FQNEAQ. The CDR3 covers 14 residues, taking in both the cysteine and the phenylalanine. Of all the DNA, just the CDR3 is kept, 42 bases in frame from base 1. Deletion took 3 bases off V and 6 bases off J, with a span of 12 bases between the germline ends. After CFSE-labeled PBMCs were cultured without a stimulus, the autoproliferating (CFSEdim) and non-proliferating (CFSEhi) T cell fractions were sequenced separately. A total of 5x10^7 CFSE-labeled PBMCs were cultured for six to seven days without stimulus, and replicate wells were then pooled. PBMCs were labeled with 0.4 to 0.65 uM CFSE and were cultured without exogenous stimuli in serum-free AIM-V medium. PBMCs were isolated by Ficoll density gradient centrifugation and cryopreserved before use. Using a FACSAria III, live 7-AAD-negative cells were sorted, then washed with PBS and stored frozen at -80 degrees C as dry pellets.

Using the immunoSEQ Platform, TCRbeta CDR3 regions were amplified from extracted genomic DNA. Multiplex PCR, high-throughput sequencing and a vendor bioinformatics pipeline were combined in the immunoSEQ assay. In the original analysis: Non-productive sequences and CDR3s shorter than 4 amino acids were removed, and clonotype frequencies were recalculated per sample. In immunoSEQ Analyzer 2.0, shared clonotypes were identified as identical CDR3 amino acid, V gene and J gene sequences. Repertoire overlap was normalized by dividing shared clonotype counts by the product of both clone-set sizes, scaled by 1000 into arbitrary units. TCRdb mirrors the immuneACCESS table, restricted to in-frame sequences. Some clones are absent from its copies; in checked studies, under half trace to an unresolved V gene, and the reason for the others is unknown. The V and J calls and the clone size are those of that table, but D and trimming were determined from the DNA. This sample is represented by over 35,000 clones; roughly 87% of them were singletons. The top ten clones comprise about 1.1% of the sample.

The sequence is built from TRBV7-9 and TRBJ1-3, and perhaps TRBD1 as D gene, on 5 matching bases. This clonotype was obtained from a human donor with multiple sclerosis. Material: PBMCs from blood kept in culture. The bases read TGTGCCAGCAGCTTGGGTATGGGGGAAAACACCATATATTTT. This is translated as CASSLGMGENTIYF.